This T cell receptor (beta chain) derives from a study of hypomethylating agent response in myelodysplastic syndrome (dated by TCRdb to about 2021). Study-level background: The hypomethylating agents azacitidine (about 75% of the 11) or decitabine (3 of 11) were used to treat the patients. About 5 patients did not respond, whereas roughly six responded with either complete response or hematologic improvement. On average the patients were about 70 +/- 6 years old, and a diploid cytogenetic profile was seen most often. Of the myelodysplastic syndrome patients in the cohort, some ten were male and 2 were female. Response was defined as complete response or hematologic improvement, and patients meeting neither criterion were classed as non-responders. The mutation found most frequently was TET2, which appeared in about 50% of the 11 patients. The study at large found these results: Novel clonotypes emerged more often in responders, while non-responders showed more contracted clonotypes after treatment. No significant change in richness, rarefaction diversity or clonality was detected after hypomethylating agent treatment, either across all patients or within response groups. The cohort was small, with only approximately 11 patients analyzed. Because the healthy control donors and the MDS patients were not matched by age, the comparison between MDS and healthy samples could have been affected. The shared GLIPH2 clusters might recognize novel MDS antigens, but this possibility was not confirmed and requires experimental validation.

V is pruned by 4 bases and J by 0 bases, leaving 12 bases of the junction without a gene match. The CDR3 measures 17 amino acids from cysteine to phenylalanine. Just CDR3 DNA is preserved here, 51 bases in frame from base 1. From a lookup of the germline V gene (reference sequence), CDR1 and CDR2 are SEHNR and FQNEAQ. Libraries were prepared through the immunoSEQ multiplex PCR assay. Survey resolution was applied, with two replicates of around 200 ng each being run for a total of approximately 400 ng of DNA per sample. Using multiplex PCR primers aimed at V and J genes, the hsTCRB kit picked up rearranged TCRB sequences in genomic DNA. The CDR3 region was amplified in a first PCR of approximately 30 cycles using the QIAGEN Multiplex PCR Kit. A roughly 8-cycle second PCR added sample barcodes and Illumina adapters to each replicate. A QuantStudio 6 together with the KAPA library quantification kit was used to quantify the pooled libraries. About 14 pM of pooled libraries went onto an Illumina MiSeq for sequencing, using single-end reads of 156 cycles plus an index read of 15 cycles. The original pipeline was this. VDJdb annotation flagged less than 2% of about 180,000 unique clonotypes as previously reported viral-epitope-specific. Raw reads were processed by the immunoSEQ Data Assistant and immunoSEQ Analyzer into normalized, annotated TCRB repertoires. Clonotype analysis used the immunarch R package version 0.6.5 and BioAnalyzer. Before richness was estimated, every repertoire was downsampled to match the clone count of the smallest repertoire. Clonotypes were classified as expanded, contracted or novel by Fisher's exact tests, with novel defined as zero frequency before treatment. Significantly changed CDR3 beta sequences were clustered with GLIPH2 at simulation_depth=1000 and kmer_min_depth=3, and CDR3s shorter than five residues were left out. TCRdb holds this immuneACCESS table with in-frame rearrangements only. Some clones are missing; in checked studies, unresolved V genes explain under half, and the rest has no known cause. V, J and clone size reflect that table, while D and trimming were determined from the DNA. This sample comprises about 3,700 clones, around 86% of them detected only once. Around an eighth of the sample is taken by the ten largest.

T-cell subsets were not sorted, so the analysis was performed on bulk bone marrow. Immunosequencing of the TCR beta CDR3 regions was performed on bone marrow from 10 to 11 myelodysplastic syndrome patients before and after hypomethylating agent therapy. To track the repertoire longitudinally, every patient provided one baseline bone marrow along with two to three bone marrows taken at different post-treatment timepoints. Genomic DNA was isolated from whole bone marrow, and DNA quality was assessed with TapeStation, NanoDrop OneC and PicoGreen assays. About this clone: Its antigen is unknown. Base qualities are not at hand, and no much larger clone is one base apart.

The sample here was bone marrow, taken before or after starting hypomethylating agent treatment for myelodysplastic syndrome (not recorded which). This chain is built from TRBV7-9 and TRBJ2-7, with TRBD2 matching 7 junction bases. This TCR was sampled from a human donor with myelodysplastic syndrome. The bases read TGTGCCAGCAGCTCCCCGGGAGGAGGGACCGACTCCTACGAGCAGTACTTC. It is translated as CASSSPGGGTDSYEQYF. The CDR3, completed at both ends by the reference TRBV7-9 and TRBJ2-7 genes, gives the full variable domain DTGVSQNPRHKITKRGQNVTFRCDPISEHNRLYWYRQTLGQGPEFLTYFQNEAQLEKSRLLSDRFSAERPKGSFSTLEIQRTEQGDSAMYLCASSSPGGGTDSYEQYFGPGTRLTVT.